The T cell receptor beta chain described here comes from a study of control samples from healthy donors and cancer patients. Assay: immunoSEQ multiplex PCR; the TCRdb copy retains only in-frame clones and omits some. The repertoire holds some 96,000 clones, about 90% seen once, with more than 15% in the top ten. CDR3 size: 13 residues. Trimming removed 5 bases at V and 6 bases at J, with 14 bases between. Germline CDR1 LNHDA, CDR2 SQIVND (reference sequence). This TCR was recovered from a woman between 45 and 60 years old in good health. The chain combines TRBV19 with TRBJ2-7; D may be TRBD1 or TRBD2 (5 bases each). The sequenced sample consisted of blood. CDR3 nucleotide sequence: TGTGCCAGTAGTCAGGGAGAATGGCTCGAGCAGTACTTC. Translated, it gives CASSQGEWLEQYF.